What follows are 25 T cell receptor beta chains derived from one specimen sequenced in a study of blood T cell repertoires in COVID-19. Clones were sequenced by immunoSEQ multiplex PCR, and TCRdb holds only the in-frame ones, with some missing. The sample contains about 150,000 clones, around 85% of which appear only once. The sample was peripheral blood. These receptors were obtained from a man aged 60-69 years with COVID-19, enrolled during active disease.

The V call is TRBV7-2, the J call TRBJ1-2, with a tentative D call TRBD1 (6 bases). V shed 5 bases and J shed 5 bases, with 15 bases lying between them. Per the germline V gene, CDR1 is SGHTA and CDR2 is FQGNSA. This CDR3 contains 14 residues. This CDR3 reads CASSPQGHSYGYTF. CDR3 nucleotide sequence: TGTGCCAGCAGCCCCCAGGGACATTCTTATGGCTACACCTTC.

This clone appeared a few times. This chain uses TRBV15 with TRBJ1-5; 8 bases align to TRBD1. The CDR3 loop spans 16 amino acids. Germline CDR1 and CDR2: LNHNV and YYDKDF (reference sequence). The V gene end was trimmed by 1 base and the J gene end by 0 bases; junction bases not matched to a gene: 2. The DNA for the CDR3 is TGTGCCACCAGCAGAGCTGGGACAGGTAGCAATCAGCCCCAGCATTTT. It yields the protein CATSRAGTGSNQPQHF.

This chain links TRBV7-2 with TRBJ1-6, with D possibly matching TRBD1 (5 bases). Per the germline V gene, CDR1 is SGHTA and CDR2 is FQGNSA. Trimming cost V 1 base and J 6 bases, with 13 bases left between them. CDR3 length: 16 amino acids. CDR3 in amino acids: CASSLVGAQANSPLHF. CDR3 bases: TGTGCCAGCAGCTTAGTAGGGGCCCAAGCTAATTCACCCCTCCACTTT.

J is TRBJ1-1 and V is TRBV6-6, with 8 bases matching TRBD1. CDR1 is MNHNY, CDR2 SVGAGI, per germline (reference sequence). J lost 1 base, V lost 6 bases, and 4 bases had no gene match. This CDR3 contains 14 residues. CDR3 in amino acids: CASSPGQGNTEAFF. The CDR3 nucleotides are TGTGCCAGCAGCCCAGGACAGGGGAACACTGAAGCTTTCTTT.

The DNA for the CDR3 is TGCGCCAGCAGCCAAGATCACGGGGGGTATGGGGGCTACACCTTC. Translated: CASSQDHGGYGGYTF. The chain is built from TRBV4-1 and TRBJ1-2, with a possible D match to TRBD1 (5 bases). The CDR3 has 15 residues. Trimming shortened V by 0 bases and J by 8 bases, and 16 bases separated the two germline ends. Germline CDR1 reads MGHRA; CDR2 reads YSYEKL.

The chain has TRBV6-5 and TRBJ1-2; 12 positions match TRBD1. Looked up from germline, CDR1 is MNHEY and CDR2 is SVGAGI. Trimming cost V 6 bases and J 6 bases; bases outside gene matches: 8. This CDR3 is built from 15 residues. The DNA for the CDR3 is TGTGCCAGCAGCCAAACGGGACAGGGGGCGCATGGCTACACCTTC. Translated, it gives CASSQTGQGAHGYTF.

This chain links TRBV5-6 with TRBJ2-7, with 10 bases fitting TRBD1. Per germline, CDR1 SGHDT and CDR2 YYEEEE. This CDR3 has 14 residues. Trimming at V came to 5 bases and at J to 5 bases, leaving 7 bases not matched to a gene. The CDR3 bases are TGTGCCAGCAGGGCCGGGACAGGGGTCCACGAGCAGTACTTC. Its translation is CASRAGTGVHEQYF.

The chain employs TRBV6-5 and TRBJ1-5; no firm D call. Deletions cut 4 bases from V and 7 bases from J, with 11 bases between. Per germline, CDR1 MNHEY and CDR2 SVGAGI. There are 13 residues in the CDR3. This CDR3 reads CASSSRVRQPQHF. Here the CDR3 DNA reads TGTGCCAGCAGTTCCCGGGTAAGACAGCCCCAGCATTTT.

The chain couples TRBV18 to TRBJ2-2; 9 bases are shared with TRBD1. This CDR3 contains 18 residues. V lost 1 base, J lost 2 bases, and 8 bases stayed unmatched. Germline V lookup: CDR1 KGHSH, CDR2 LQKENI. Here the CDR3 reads CASSPQLTGQGNTGELFF. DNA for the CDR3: TGTGCCAGCTCACCACAACTTACGGGACAGGGAAACACCGGGGAGCTGTTTTTT.

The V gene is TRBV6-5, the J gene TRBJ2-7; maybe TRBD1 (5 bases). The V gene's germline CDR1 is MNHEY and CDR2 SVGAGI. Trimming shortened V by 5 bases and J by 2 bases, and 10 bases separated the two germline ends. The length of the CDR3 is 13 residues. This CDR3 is CASSRDRTYEQYF. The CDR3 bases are TGTGCCAGCAGTCGCGACAGAACCTACGAGCAGTACTTC.

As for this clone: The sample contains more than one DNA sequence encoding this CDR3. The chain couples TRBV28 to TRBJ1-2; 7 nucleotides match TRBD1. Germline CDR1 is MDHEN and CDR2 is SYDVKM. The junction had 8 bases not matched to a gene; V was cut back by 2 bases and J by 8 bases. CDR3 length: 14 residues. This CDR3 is CASSLPDRAGGYTF. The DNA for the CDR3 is TGTGCCAGCAGTTTACCCGACAGGGCCGGGGGCTACACCTTC.

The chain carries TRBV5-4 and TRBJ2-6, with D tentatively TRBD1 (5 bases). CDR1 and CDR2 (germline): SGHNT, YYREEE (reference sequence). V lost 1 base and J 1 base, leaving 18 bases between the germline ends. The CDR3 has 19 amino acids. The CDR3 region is CASSLRSGPYISGANVLTF. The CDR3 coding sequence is TGTGCCAGCAGCTTGCGTTCAGGGCCGTACATATCTGGGGCCAACGTCCTGACTTTC. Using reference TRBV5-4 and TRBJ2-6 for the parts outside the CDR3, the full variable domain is ETGVTQSPTHLIKTRGQQVTLRCSSQSGHNTVSWYQQALGQGPQFIFQYYREEENGRGNFPPRFSGLQFPNYSSELNVNALELDDSALYLCASSLRSGPYISGANVLTFGAGSRLTVL.

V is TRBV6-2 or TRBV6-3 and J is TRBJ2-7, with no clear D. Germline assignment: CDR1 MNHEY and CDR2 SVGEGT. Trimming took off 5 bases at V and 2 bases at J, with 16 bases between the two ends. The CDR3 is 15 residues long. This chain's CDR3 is CASSQLDLWAYEQYF. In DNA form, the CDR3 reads TGTGCCAGCAGTCAGCTAGATCTTTGGGCCTACGAGCAGTACTTC.

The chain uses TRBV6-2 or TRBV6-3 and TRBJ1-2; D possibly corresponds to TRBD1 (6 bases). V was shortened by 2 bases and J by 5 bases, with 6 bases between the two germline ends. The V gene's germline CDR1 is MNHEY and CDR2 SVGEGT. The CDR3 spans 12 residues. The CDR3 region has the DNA TGTGCCAGCAGTTACCAGGGGTATGGCTACACCTTC. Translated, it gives CASSYQGYGYTF.

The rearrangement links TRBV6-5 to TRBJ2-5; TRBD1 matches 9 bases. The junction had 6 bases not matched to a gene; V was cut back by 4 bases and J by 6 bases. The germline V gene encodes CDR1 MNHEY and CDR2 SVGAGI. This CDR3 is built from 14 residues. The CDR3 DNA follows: TGTGCCAGCAGTTCCGGGACAGGGAAAAAGACCCAGTACTTC. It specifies CASSSGTGKKTQYF.

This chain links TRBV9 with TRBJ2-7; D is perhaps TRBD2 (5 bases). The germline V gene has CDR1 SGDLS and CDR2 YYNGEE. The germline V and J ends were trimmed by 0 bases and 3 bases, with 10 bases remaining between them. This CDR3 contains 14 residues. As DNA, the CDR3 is TGTGCCAGCAGCGTAGCTGGCCGGGACTACGAGCAGTACTTC. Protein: CASSVAGRDYEQYF.

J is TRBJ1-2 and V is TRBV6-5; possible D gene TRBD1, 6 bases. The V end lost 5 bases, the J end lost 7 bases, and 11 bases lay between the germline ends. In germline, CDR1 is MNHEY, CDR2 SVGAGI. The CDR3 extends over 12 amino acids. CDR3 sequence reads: CASSTTRGGYTF. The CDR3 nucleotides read TGTGCCAGCAGTACCACCAGGGGTGGCTACACCTTC.

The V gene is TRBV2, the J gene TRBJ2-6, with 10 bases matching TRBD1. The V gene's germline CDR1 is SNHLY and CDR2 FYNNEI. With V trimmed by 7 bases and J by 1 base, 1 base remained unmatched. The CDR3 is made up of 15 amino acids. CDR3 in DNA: TGTGCCAGCACGGGACAGGGGTCTGGGGCCAACGTCCTGACTTTC. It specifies CASTGQGSGANVLTF.

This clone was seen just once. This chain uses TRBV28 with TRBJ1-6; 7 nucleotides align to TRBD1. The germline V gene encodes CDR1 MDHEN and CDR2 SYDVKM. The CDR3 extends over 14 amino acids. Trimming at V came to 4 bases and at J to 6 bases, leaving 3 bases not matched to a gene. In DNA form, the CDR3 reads TGTGCCAGCAGTTCTGACAGGGCTAATTCACCCCTCCACTTT. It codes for CASSSDRANSPLHF.

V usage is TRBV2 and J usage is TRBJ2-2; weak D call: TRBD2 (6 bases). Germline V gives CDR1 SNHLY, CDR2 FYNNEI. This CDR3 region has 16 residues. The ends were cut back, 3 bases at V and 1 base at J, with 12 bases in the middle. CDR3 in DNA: TGTGCCAGCAGTGAGGCGGGAATACTGAACACCGGGGAGCTGTTTTTT. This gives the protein CASSEAGILNTGELFF.

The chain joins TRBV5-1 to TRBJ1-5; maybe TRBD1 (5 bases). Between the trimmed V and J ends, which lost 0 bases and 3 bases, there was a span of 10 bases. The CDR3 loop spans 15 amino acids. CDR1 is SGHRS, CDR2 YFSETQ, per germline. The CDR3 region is CASSLAGVVNQPQHF. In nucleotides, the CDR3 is TGCGCCAGCAGCTTGGCGGGGGTAGTCAATCAGCCCCAGCATTTT.

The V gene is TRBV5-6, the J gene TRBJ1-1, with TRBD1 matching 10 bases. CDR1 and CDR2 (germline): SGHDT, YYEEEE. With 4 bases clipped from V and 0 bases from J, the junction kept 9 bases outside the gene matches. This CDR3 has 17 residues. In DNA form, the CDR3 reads TGTGCCAGCAGCGCTAGACAGGGGGCCCTCTTGAACACTGAAGCTTTCTTT. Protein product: CASSARQGALLNTEAFF.

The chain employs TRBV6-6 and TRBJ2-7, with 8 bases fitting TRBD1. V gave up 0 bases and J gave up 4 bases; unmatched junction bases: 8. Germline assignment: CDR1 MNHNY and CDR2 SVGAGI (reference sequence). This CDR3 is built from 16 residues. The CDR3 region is CASSYSRAGGLYEQYF. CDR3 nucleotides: TGTGCCAGCAGTTACTCGAGGGCAGGGGGCTTATACGAGCAGTACTTC.

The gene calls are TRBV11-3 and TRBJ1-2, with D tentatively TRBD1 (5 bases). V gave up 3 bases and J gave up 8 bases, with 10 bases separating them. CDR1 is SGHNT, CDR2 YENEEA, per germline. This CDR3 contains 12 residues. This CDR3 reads CASSFEGAGYTF. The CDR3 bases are TGTGCCAGCAGCTTTGAAGGGGCCGGCTACACCTTC.

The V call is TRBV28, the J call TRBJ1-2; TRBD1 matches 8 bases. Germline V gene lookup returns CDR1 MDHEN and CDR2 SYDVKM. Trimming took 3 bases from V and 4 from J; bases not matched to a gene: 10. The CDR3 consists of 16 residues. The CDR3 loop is CASSLQLGQGRYGYTF. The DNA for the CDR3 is TGTGCCAGCAGTTTGCAGCTCGGACAGGGCCGCTATGGCTACACCTTC.